This T cell receptor beta chain is from a study of T cells expressing NK-cell markers (dated by TCRdb to 2018 to 2020). In terms of the full investigation: Three sorted T-cell subsets (CD3+CD56+NKG2C+, CD3+CD56+NKG2C- and CD3+CD56-NKG2C+) from seven to nine donors had their TCR beta-chain repertoires profiled. Seven of the eight sequenced donors were HCMV-seropositive and one was HCMV-seronegative. The libraries were sequenced on Illumina HiSeq 2000/2500, MiSeq or NextSeq, producing 2 x 150 bp reads. The eight sequenced donors were randomly selected healthy volunteers, three men and five women.

To determine HCMV serostatus, a commercial ELISA kit was used to detect HCMV-specific IgG in serum. Peripheral blood mononuclear cells were isolated from blood by Ficoll density gradient centrifugation. This sample was sequenced with an Illumina HiSeq 2000. TCR beta cDNA libraries were made by 5'RACE template switching that added a universal primer site and unique molecular identifiers. cDNA synthesis was primed from the TCR beta constant segment, followed by two successive PCR amplification steps. Concerning the study's data processing: MIGEC was used to demultiplex reads and group reads by UMI, and MiTCR was used to assemble and quantify clonotypes. To remove erroneous sequences, TCR cDNA sequences were retained only when supported by two or more reads. The tcR package was used for downstream repertoire analysis, and clonotypes were matched between fractions using CDR3 nucleotide sequence together with V segment. Antigen specificity was annotated against VDJdb with VDJmatch, allowing one amino acid substitution in CDR3. Following reprocessing of the reads by TCRdb, the data hold one row per CDR3 protein sequence and no DNA is available. The V and J calls, along with clone size, are taken from TCRdb and not from the paper's own processing. The sample's clone listing holds 350,000 to 450,000 distinct CDR3 sequences. The top ten clonotypes cover around 4.9% of the sample.

Inclusive of the bounding cysteine and phenylalanine, the CDR3 is 13 residues long. Only the protein is on record. The germline V gene encodes CDR1 LGHDT and CDR2 YNNKEL (reference sequence). As regards this clonotype: Its antigen is unknown.

On the study overall, not on this receptor specifically: In six donors, the dominant CD3+CD56+NKG2C+ clonotypes were among the top 10 CD8+ clonotypes and accounted for roughly 1.0-7.5% of CD8+ T cells. Whether the expanded NKG2C-expressing T cell clones were specific for HCMV antigens remained unclear. Those dominant clonotypes were again the most abundant among CD3+CD56-NKG2C+ cells in a few donors, at about 25-60.1%.

Specimen: blood T cells: a sorted CD56 or NKG2C T cell subset, CD4+ or CD8+ T cells, or bulk PBMC T cells (not recorded which). This receptor was taken from a man between 18 and 69 years old in good health. The chain is made from TRBV3-1 and TRBJ2-1; lacking DNA, the TRBD1 call made by TCRdb goes unchecked. The CDR3 in this case is CASSPTGGLEQFF.